The T cell receptor beta chain described here comes from a study of T cells in localized non-small cell lung cancer (dated by TCRdb to about 2020). About the investigation overall: Comparing tumors with uninvolved tumor-adjacent lungs, the study looked at the T cell repertoires of approximately 240 patients with early-stage NSCLC. NSCLC patients had a mean age of approximately 70 years, and 129 were male and about a hundred female. The cohort consisted of a few hundred treatment-naive NSCLC patients whose localized lung tumors had been resected. The full study reports these points: Uninvolved tumor-adjacent lung showed the highest T cell clonality, higher than tumor, which suggests more focused antigenic responses in the uninvolved tumor-adjacent lung. Because the study design was exploratory, TCR variables were selected using unadjusted p-values without false-discovery rate correction. Higher blood T cell density associated with longer overall survival, while higher adjacent-lung clonality associated with shorter survival. Because multi-region tumor sequencing was not performed, intratumor heterogeneity could not be ruled out. A median of about 53 of the top 100 tumor clones were detected in paired uninvolved adjacent lung, and 28 of these tumor clones were also found among the top 100 clones of the paired uninvolved adjacent lung.

Relative to its sample, this clone is medium-sized (0.01 to 0.1%). Its binding antigen is unknown. No quality values exist for individual bases; no much larger clone is one base distant. The immunoSEQ Assay was used to sequence TCR beta CDR3 regions from DNA. As for the authors' bioinformatics: T cell density was computed as TCR beta template counts normalized to usable DNA estimated by amplifying housekeeping genes. The preseqR package was used to estimate richness by extrapolating to 400,000 templates for PBMC samples and to 120,000 templates for tissue samples. Clonality was calculated as one minus Pielou's evenness. To identify tissue-enriched TCRs, differential abundance testing was run on productive amino-acid clonotypes with a minimum total count of 5 and an alpha of 0.1. The Jaccard Index and the Morisita Overlap Index were used to measure repertoire overlap between compartments. GLIPH grouped TCR beta CDR3s together with public tetramer-defined viral CDR3s, and a viral motif had to include at least three viral sequences and also show V-gene enrichment. TCRdb retrieved this table from immuneACCESS and kept in-frame rearrangements only. Not all clones are present; in checked studies, unresolved V genes account for under half, and no reason is known for the remainder. V and J calls and clone size are given by that table; D and trimming were obtained from the DNA. The sample table holds about 1,900 clones, of which about 23% were seen once. 6.5% to 9.5% of the sample belongs to the ten largest clones.

Two independent pathologists confirmed that the uninvolved adjacent lung, which was taken at least 2 cm from the tumor margin, was free of atypia. At diagnosis, peripheral blood, uninvolved tumor-adjacent lung and tumor were collected and stored as a combination of fresh-frozen and FFPE material. Ends trimmed: V by 6 bases, J by 5 bases; bases unmatched to a gene: 11. The CDR3 numbers 17 residues from cysteine through phenylalanine. The sequence is cut down to CDR3 DNA, 51 bases in frame from base 1. Sequences MNHGY (CDR1) and SAAAGT (CDR2) are obtained from the germline V gene. This sample comprised normal lung tissue next to the tumor, obtained before any cancer treatment. This clonotype was sampled from a woman between 35 and 70 years old with stage I lung adenocarcinoma. The chain uses TRBV6-8 and TRBJ2-1; 12 bases in the middle match TRBD2. In nucleotide form, the sequence is TGTGCCAGCAGCGGACTAGCGGGGTCCGGGACCGACAATGAGCAGTTCTTC. Translated, this is CASSGLAGSGTDNEQFF.